The clone carrying this T cell receptor (beta chain) has ten or more counts. Its antigen is not known. The CDR3 is 12 residues long. V gave up 1 base and J gave up 8 bases, with 6 bases separating them. The V gene's germline CDR1 is MNHEY and CDR2 SVGEGT. MiXCR was run by TCRdb on the RT-PCR reads, yielding one entry per CDR3 protein. The sample includes some 600,000 distinct CDR3 sequences, approximately 15% seen only once; the top ten take around 7.6%. This entry comes from a study of response to subunit inactivated influenza vaccine. General study findings and limits: The authors suggested that every seasonal influenza vaccination recruits few new T cells.

The material sequenced was PBMCs from blood, taken 14 to 15 days before vaccination. The source is a man between 50 and 59 years old who received an inactivated influenza vaccine. The rearrangement joins TRBV6-2 or TRBV6-3 to TRBJ2-1, with D unresolved. CDR3 bases: TGTGCCAGCAGTTACTGGGAACATGAGCAGTTCTTC. Its translation is CASSYWEHEQFF.